The 7 T cell receptor beta chains listed next were all sequenced from one sample in a study of shared clonotypes between healthy human individuals. Method: immunoSEQ multiplex PCR; TCRdb's copy keeps in-frame clones and lacks some. The table records under 1,100,000 clones, about 80% of them present only once. The sequenced sample was memory CD4+ T cells from PBMCs. Subset given: CD45RA-negative fraction. The receptor set was obtained from a young man in good health. Some clones in this sample may be carry-over from other donors' samples.

In this sample, this clone turned up a few times. J is TRBJ1-1 and V is TRBV30; 12 bases agree with TRBD1. The J segment lost 4 bases and the V segment lost 8 bases, leaving 8 bases of the junction unmatched. The CDR3 is 14 amino acids. Germline CDR1 and CDR2: GTSNPN and SVGIG (reference sequence). CDR3 bases: TGTGCCCAGAAGGGGACAGGGGGCAGCACTGAAGCTTTCTTT. Translating it yields CAQKGTGGSTEAFF. The full variable domain, with the rest looked up from reference TRBV30 and TRBJ1-1, is SQTIHQWPATLVQPVGSPLSLECTVEGTSNPNLYWYRQAAGRGLQLLFYSVGIGQISSEVPQNLSASRPQDRQFILSSKKLLLSDSGFYLCAQKGTGGSTEAFFGQGTRLTVV.

V gene TRBV23-1 combines with J gene TRBJ2-5; maybe TRBD1 (5 bases). TRBV23-1 is classed as an ORF, of uncertain function. V shed 4 bases and J shed 3 bases, with 18 bases lying between them. The CDR3 runs to 16 residues. The CDR3 nucleotides are TGCGCCAGCAGTCGCCCTGCAGGGCTTGATAAAGAGACCCAGTACTTC. It yields the protein CASSRPAGLDKETQYF.

This clone was recorded only once. The chain has TRBV7-2 and TRBJ1-3; unclear D gene. The CDR3 contains 16 residues. Germline CDR1 is SGHTA and CDR2 is FQGNSA. V was shortened by 5 bases and J by 0 bases, with 14 bases between the two germline ends. Here the CDR3 reads CASSGARSSSGNTIYF. The CDR3 DNA is TGTGCCAGCAGCGGAGCACGCAGCAGCTCTGGAAACACCATATATTTT.

This clone was detected many times. One end of the junction does not line up with germline, which may come from a read error. This chain connects TRBV5-1 to TRBJ2-5; 12 bases map to TRBD2. Per germline, CDR1 SGHRS and CDR2 YFSETQ. The CDR3 extends over 16 amino acids. The CDR3 here is CASSLETSGSSGTQYF. CDR3 DNA sequence: TGCGCCAGCAGTTTGGAGACTAGCGGGAGTTCCGGGACCCAGTACTTC.

The rearrangement uses TRBV28 and TRBJ1-1, with 7 bases lining up with TRBD1. Trimming at V came to 8 bases and at J to 4 bases, leaving 7 bases not matched to a gene. This CDR3 region has 13 residues. Germline CDR1 and CDR2: MDHEN and SYDVKM. The chain's CDR3 is CASSRQGGTEAFF. CDR3 sequence (DNA): TGTGCCAGCTCTCGACAGGGCGGCACTGAAGCTTTCTTT.

The chain recombines TRBV2 with TRBJ1-2; D possibly corresponds to TRBD1 (6 bases). V gave up 6 bases and J gave up 7 bases, with 21 bases separating them. This CDR3 is 15 amino acids long. Germline CDR1 is SNHLY and CDR2 is FYNNEI. This chain's CDR3 is CASSSSTRGISGYTF. The DNA of the CDR3 is TGTGCCAGCAGCTCCTCGACAAGGGGGATAAGTGGCTACACCTTC.

The chain links TRBV7-7 to TRBJ2-2, with D unresolved. The CDR3 is 12 amino acids. Looked up from germline, CDR1 is SSHAT and CDR2 is FNYEAQ (reference sequence). Trimming stripped 4 bases from V and 6 bases from J, with 6 bases between. CDR3 region: CASSSGAGELFF. The CDR3 nucleotides read TGTGCCAGCAGCTCCGGTGCCGGGGAGCTGTTTTTT.